This T cell receptor (beta chain) stems from a study of blood T cells in healthy people across ages (dated by TCRdb to between 2015 and 2016). In the study overall: In model experiments, template switching captured roughly one uniquely barcoded TCR beta cDNA molecule for every two T cells. The study measured age-related changes in TCR beta repertoire diversity using deep sequencing normalized with unique cDNA molecular identifiers. Using the same blood draw, the study looked at two additional independent replicas of 1 million unique cDNA reads for two donors, one aged 18 to 30 and the other aged 80 or older. The donors were split into four age groups: young (average 16 years), middle-aged (more than 35), aged (approximately 60) and long-lived (approximately 80). To avoid experimental bias, donors of different ages were spread randomly across the sequencing lanes. The study at large found these results: Observed TCR beta diversity per million T cells fell roughly linearly with age, and a significant reduction was already apparent by age roughly 40. The long-lived group showed more naive CD4+ T cells, fewer expanded clones and increased TCR diversity than the aged group, suggesting age selection. Conclusive comparison of naive and antigen-experienced compartments was prevented by the profiling of bulk unsorted PBMCs. A strong correlation was found between observed TCR beta diversity and the percentage of naive T cells measured by flow cytometry. Estimates of total diversity based on one million sequenced T cells were regarded as lower bounds and as underestimates. Because donor CMV infection status was unknown, age-related changes in expanded clonotypes were potentially confounded.

Compared with germline, V lacks 6 bases and J lacks 7 bases; bases without a gene match: 9. CDR1 MDHEN and CDR2 SYDVKM are derived from the germline V gene. Including the terminal cysteine and phenylalanine, the CDR3 comprises 15 residues. Only the CDR3 region is kept as DNA, spanning 45 bases read in frame from base 1. Libraries were constructed by 5' RACE. The sequencer listed for this sample is Illumina HiSeq 2500. A second PCR of roughly 7 to 12 cycles was performed with a sample-barcoded 5' primer and a J-beta primer mix. A unique molecular identifier was introduced onto each TCR beta cDNA molecule by a template-switch 5' adaptor carrying 12 random nucleotides. Each sample yielded at least 2.5 million CDR3-containing paired-end reads. All of the RNA was converted into first-strand cDNA using the Mint cDNA synthesis kit, with a TRBC-specific oligonucleotide serving as the primer. All cDNA was treated with uracil-DNA glycosylase and then went through a first 18-cycle PCR with the universal primers M1SS and BC2_uni_R. The authors' pipeline ran thus. For normalization, 1 million high-quality reads, each with a distinct molecular identifier, were randomly selected from each sample. Reads with shared molecular identifiers were discarded instead of being binned into consensus sequences. MiTCR, with a Q25 quality threshold and the strictest error-elimination algorithm, was used for CDR3 identification, clonotype clustering and error correction. Lower-bound total TCR beta diversity was estimated with a nonparametric unseen species model using Euler transformation. TCRdb reprocessed the public reads (quality trimming at Q25 with fastp, clone calling with MiXCR) and kept in-frame beta chains. One record per CDR3 amino acid sequence lists the most common genes and DNA. For this entry, the V and J calls and clone size follow TCRdb and not the study's own pipeline. The sample includes 920,000 or so distinct CDR3 sequences, with 40% to 55% observed a single time. Jointly, the top ten make up approximately 17% of the sample.

The roughly 39 donors, aged roughly 6 to 95 years, were systemically healthy Caucasian individuals from Russia. Each donor gave ten milliliters of peripheral blood, collected into EDTA-treated Vacutainer tubes. Ficoll-Paque density-gradient centrifugation was used to isolate PBMCs, with at least 6.5 million per sample. Trizol reagent was used to extract total RNA from PBMCs, with at least 6 micrograms per sample. For every donor, an aliquot of PBMCs went through flow cytometry to measure the percentages of naive CD45RAhigh/CD27high T cells. As concerns this clonotype: No cognate antigen has been identified for it. No base quality values were provided; no much bigger clone lies one nucleotide off.

The sequencing input was blood. The sequence joins TRBV28 to TRBJ2-1; 10 middle bases align to TRBD2. This TCR came from a woman aged 60-75 years in good health. The nucleotides are TGTGCCAGCAGCCCAGCTAGCGGGAGTGTGAATGAGCAGTTCTTC. Translated, it reads CASSPASGSVNEQFF.